These T cell receptor beta chains were read from a single sample in a study of blood T cell repertoires in COVID-19. The table came from immunoSEQ multiplex PCR; TCRdb's copy has only in-frame clones and leaves some out. Here the sample spans some 380,000 clones, over 75% being singletons. Sequencing used PBMCs or T cells enriched from blood (not recorded which). These receptors were collected from a woman aged 40 to 50 with acute COVID-19. CDR3s include the opening cysteine and the closing phenylalanine or tryptophan.

j_gene | v_gene | CDR3aa
TRBJ2-1 | TRBV5-1 | CASTLSGGPSYNEQFF
TRBJ2-1 | TRBV7-9 | CASRYTGDNEQFF
TRBJ2-7 | TRBV5-1 | CASSLPLPGQGLHEQYF
TRBJ1-5 | TRBV18 | CASSPPVAGGNQPQHF
TRBJ1-2 | TRBV4-1 | CASSHPPTGDYGYTF
TRBJ2-1 | TRBV5-8 | CASSFPGVYNEQFF
TRBJ2-3 | TRBV18 | CASRTPTDTQYF
TRBJ1-3 | TRBV6-5 | CASSSGVGNTIYF
TRBJ2-7 | TRBV29-1 | CSFLGTSGYEQYF
TRBJ2-7 | TRBV7-6 | CASSLERAPGEQYF
TRBJ2-5 | TRBV7-7 | CASSPRGDAETQYF
TRBJ1-1 | TRBV18 | CASSPPSQGNTEAFF
TRBJ1-2 | TRBV3-1/TRBV3-2 | CASSQDSHPRGYTF
TRBJ1-6 | TRBV27 | CASSLFGGVDSPLHF
TRBJ1-4 | TRBV4-1 | CASSQVGAGVNEKLFF
TRBJ1-2 | TRBV12-3/TRBV12-4 | CASSLIQNYGYTF
TRBJ2-2 | TRBV11-3 | CASSPGQGTGELFF
TRBJ2-3 | TRBV4-1 | CASSQEFWDRGPRGGTDTQYF
TRBJ2-7 | TRBV3-1/TRBV3-2 | CASSLRTDSYEQYF
TRBJ1-3 | TRBV27 | CASSRAGTGPSTIYF
TRBJ2-1 | TRBV3-1/TRBV3-2 | CASSQVAQNEQFF
TRBJ2-7 | TRBV6-5 | CAGFKTGGMYEQYF
TRBJ1-1 | TRBV29-1 | CSVKQGAMNTEAFF
TRBJ2-2 | TRBV5-1 | CASSSAWTGAVGELFF
TRBJ2-7 | TRBV29-1 | CSVEDSGGEQYF
TRBJ2-3 | TRBV9 | CARRSGDPSF
TRBJ1-1 | TRBV30 | CAWHPRDRAEAFF
TRBJ1-5 | TRBV7-9 | CASSRVEPSSNQPQHF
TRBJ2-3 | TRBV3-1/TRBV3-2 | CASSPQFTDTQYF
TRBJ1-5 | TRBV29-1 | CSARQDSNQPQHF
TRBJ1-2 | TRBV30 | CAWSLLGEGYTF
TRBJ1-2 | TRBV12-3/TRBV12-4 | CASSLGQFYGYTF
TRBJ1-1 | TRBV9 | CASSLGQHTEAFF
TRBJ1-2 | TRBV7-9 | CASSEGWDSNYGYTF
TRBJ2-5 | TRBV5-1 | CASSLQERGLSMGVWETQYF
TRBJ1-1 | TRBV7-9 | CASSPRHTEAFF
TRBJ2-3 | TRBV5-5 | CASSLDIAGGTDTQYF
TRBJ1-2 | TRBV12-3/TRBV12-4 | CASSFRDRGGYTF
TRBJ1-1 | TRBV5-1 | CASSPEGGGFEAFF
TRBJ2-5 | TRBV2 | CASSEVTGGRETQYF